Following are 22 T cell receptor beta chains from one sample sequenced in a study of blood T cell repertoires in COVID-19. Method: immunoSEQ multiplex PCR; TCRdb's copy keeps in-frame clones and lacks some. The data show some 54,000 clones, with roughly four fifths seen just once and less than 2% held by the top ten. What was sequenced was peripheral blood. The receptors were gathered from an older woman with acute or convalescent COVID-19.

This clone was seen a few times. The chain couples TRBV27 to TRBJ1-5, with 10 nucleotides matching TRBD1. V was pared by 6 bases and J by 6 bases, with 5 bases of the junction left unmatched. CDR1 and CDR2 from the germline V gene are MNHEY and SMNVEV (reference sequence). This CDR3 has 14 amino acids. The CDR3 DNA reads TGTGCCAGCAGACTGACAGGGGGCGGTCAGCCCCAGCATTTT. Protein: CASRLTGGGQPQHF.

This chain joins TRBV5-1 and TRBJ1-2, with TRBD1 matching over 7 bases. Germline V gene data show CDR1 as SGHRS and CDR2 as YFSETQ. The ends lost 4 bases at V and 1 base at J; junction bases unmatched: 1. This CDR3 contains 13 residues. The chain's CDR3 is CASSQGVNYGYTF. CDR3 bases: TGCGCCAGCAGCCAGGGGGTTAACTATGGCTACACCTTC.

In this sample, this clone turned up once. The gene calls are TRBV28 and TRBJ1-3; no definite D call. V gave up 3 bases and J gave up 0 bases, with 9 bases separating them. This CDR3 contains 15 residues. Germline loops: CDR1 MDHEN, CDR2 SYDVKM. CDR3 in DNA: TGTGCCAGCAGTTTTGAGTCATTCTCTGGAAACACCATATATTTT. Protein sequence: CASSFESFSGNTIYF.

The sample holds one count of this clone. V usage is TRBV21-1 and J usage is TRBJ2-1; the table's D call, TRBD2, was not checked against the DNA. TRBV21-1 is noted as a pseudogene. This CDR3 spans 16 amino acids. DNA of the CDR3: TGTGCCAGCAGCACCTATACTAGCGGGGGAGATAATGAGCAGTTCTTC. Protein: CASSTYTSGGDNEQFF.

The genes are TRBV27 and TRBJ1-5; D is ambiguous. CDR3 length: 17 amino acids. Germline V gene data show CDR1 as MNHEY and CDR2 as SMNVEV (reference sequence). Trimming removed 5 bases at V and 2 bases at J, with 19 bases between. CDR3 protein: CASSPSRRAGGNQPQHF. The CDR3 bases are TGTGCCAGCAGTCCCTCCCGACGCGCCGGAGGCAATCAGCCCCAGCATTTT.

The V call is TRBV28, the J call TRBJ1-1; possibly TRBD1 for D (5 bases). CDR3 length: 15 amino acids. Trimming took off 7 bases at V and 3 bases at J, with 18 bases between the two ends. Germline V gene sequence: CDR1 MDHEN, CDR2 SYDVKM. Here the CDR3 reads CASIGSEGRYTEAFF. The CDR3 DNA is TGTGCCAGCATCGGATCGGAGGGGCGGTACACTGAAGCTTTCTTT. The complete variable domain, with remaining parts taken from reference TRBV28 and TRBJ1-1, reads DVKVTQSSRYLVKRTGEKVFLECVQDMDHENMFWYRQDPGLGLRLIYFSYDVKMKEKGDIPEGYSVSREKKERFSLILESASTNQTSMYLCASIGSEGRYTEAFFGQGTRLTVV.

The CDR3 here is CASTRAQRQETQYF. The CDR3 DNA follows: TGCGCCAGCACCCGGGCACAGCGGCAAGAGACCCAGTACTTC. V gene TRBV10-2 combines with J gene TRBJ2-5; D is possibly TRBD2 (5 bases). V shed 7 bases and J shed 2 bases, with 14 bases lying between them. Germline CDR1 and CDR2: WSHSY and SAAADI. CDR3 size: 14 residues.

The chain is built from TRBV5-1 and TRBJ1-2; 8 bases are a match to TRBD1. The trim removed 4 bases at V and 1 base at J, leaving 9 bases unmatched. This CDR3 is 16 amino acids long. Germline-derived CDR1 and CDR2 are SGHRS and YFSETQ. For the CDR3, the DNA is TGCGCCAGCAGCCGGGAGCCCAGGGGGCATAACTATGGCTACACCTTC. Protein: CASSREPRGHNYGYTF.

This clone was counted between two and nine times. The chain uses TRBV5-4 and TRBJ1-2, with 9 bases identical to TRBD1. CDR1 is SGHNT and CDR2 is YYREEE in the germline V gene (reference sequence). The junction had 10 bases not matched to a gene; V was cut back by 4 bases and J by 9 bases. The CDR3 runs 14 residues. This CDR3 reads CASSPGGTGNSYTF. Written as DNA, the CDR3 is TGTGCCAGCAGCCCTGGAGGGACAGGGAATAGCTACACCTTC.

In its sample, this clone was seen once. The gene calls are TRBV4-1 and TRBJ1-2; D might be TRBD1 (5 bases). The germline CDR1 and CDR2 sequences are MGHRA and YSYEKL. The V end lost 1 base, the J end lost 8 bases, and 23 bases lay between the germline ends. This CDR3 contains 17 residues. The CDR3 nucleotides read TGCGCCAGCAGCCAAGGCCACCTTAGTAGGGGAAATGAAGGCTACACCTTC. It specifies CASSQGHLSRGNEGYTF.

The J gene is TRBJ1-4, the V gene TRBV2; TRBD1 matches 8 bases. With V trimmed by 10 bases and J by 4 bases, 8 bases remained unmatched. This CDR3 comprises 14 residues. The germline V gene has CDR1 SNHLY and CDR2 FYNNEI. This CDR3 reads CAITRTGFNEKLFF. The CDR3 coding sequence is TGTGCCATCACGAGGACAGGGTTTAATGAAAAACTGTTTTTT.

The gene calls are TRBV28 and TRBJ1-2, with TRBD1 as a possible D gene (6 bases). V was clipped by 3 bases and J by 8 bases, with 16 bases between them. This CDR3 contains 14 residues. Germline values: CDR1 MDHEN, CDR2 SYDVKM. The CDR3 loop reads CASSLGQGRRGYTF. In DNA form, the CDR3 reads TGTGCCAGCAGTTTGGGTCAGGGGAGACGGGGCTACACCTTC.

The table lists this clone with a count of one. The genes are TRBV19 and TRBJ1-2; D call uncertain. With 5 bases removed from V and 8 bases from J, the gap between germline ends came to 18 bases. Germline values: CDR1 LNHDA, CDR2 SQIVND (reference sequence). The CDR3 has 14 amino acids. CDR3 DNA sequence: TGTGCCAGTAGTGAGACAAGAATTGCGTTGGGCTACACCTTC. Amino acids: CASSETRIALGYTF.

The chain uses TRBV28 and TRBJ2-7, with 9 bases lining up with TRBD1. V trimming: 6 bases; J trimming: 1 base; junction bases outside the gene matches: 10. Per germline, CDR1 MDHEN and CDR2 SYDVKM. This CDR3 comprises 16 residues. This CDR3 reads CASRTIGTGRSYEQYF. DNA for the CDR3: TGTGCCAGCAGGACGATCGGGACAGGGAGATCCTACGAGCAGTACTTC.

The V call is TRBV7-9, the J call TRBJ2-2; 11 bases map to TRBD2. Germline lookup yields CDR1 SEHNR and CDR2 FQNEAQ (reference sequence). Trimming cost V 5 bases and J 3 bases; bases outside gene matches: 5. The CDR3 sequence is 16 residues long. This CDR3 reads CASSHRLAGYTGELFF. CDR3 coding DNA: TGTGCCAGCAGCCACCGACTAGCGGGGTACACCGGGGAGCTGTTTTTT.

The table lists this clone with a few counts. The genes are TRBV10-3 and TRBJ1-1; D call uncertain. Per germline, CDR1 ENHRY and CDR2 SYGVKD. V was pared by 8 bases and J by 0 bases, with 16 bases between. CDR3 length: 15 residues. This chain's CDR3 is CAIHPGDGVNTEAFF. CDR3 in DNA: TGTGCCATCCATCCCGGGGATGGCGTGAACACTGAAGCTTTCTTT.

CDR3 sequence reads: CASSYQGGSTDTQYF. The CDR3 DNA reads as TGTGCCAGCAGCTATCAGGGGGGATCCACAGATACGCAGTATTTT. The chain is built from TRBV7-2 and TRBJ2-3; tentative D call: TRBD1 (7 bases). In germline, CDR1 is SGHTA, CDR2 FQGNSA. The CDR3 has 15 residues. V lost 4 bases to trimming and J lost 2 bases, with 13 bases between them.

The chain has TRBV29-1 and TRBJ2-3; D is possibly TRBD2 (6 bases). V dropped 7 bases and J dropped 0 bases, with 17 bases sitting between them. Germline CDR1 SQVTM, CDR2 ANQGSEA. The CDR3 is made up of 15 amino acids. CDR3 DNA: TGCAGCGCCCGCCAGCGGGCTTCTAGCACAGATACGCAGTATTTT. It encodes CSARQRASSTDTQYF.

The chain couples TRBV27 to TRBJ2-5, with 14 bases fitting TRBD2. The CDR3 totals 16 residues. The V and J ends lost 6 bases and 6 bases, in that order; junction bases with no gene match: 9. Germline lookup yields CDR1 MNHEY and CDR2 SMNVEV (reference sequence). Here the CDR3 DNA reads TGTGCCAGCAGCCTCGGGACTAGCGGGAGAGGAAAGACCCAGTACTTC. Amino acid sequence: CASSLGTSGRGKTQYF.

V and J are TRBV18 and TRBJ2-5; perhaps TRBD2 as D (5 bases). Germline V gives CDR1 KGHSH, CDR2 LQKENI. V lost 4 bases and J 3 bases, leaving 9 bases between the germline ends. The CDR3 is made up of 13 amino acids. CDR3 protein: CASSLRGEETQYF. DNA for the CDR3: TGTGCCAGCTCACTCCGGGGAGAAGAGACCCAGTACTTC.

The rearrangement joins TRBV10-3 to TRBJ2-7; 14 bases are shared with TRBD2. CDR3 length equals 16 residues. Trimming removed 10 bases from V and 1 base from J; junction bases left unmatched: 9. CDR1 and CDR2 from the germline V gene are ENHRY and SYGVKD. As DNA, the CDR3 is TGTGCCACAAAGGGGACTAGCGGGAGAGGGTCCTACGAGCAGTACTTC. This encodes CATKGTSGRGSYEQYF.

The CDR3 nucleotides read TGTGCCAGCAGCGTAGGTGGGACAGCTAATTCACCCCTCCACTTT. Translating gives CASSVGGTANSPLHF. The chain uses TRBV9 and TRBJ1-6; 7 bases map to TRBD1. The V and J ends lost 0 bases and 6 bases, in that order; junction bases with no gene match: 3. The germline V gene has CDR1 SGDLS and CDR2 YYNGEE. CDR3 length equals 15 residues. The whole variable domain, remainder taken from reference TRBV9 and TRBJ1-6, is DSGVTQTPKHLITATGQRVTLRCSPRSGDLSVYWYQQSLDQGLQFLIQYYNGEERAKGNILERFSAQQFPDLHSELNLSSLELGDSALYFCASSVGGTANSPLHFGNGTRLTVT.